The next 23 T cell receptor beta chains were all read from a single sample in a study of shared clonotypes between healthy human individuals. Only in-frame clones appear in the TCRdb table, and some are missing; sequencing was by immunoSEQ multiplex PCR. The data hold about 530,000 clones, with about 96% observed a single time. The sequenced material came from naive CD4+ T cells sorted from blood. Subset here: CD45RA+ positively selected. These receptors all stem from a woman aged 30 to 39 in good health.

The chain carries TRBV19 and TRBJ2-4, with 13 positions matching TRBD2. The trim removed 1 base at V and 0 bases at J, leaving 3 bases unmatched. This CDR3 has 18 residues. From germline, CDR1 is LNHDA and CDR2 SQIVND (reference sequence). This CDR3 reads CASSIGTSGSPAKNIQYF. As DNA, the CDR3 is TGTGCCAGTAGTATAGGGACTAGCGGGAGCCCAGCCAAAAACATTCAGTACTTC.

The chain links TRBV29-1 to TRBJ2-3; no clear D. The CDR3 sequence is 13 residues long. The ends were cut back, 7 bases at V and 4 bases at J, with 15 bases in the middle. Germline V gives CDR1 SQVTM, CDR2 ANQGSEA. As DNA, the CDR3 is TGCAGCGCTGCGTGGCTGGAAGCAGATACGCAGTATTTT. Translation: CSAAWLEADTQYF.

V gene TRBV19 combines with J gene TRBJ2-1; D gene ambiguous. Between the trimmed V and J ends, which lost 6 bases and 8 bases, there was a span of 14 bases. Germline V gene sequence: CDR1 LNHDA, CDR2 SQIVND (reference sequence). This CDR3 contains 13 residues. The CDR3 reads CASRPGPTDEQFF. DNA for the CDR3: TGTGCCAGTAGACCAGGACCGACGGATGAGCAGTTCTTC.

The CDR3 spells CAISESGQGVDEQYF. CDR3 coding DNA: TGTGCCATCAGTGAGTCGGGACAGGGGGTGGACGAGCAGTACTTC. This chain connects TRBV10-3 to TRBJ2-7, with 11 bases identical to TRBD1. V dropped 0 bases and J dropped 5; count of bases not matched to a gene: 3. Germline lookup yields CDR1 ENHRY and CDR2 SYGVKD. The CDR3 is made up of 15 amino acids.

In DNA form, the CDR3 reads TGCGCCAGCAGCCCATTAGCGGGAGGACCCCCCTACGAGCAGTACTTC. Translated: CASSPLAGGPPYEQYF. V is TRBV5-1 and J is TRBJ2-7; 10 bases are a match to TRBD2. The V gene's germline CDR1 is SGHRS and CDR2 YFSETQ. The CDR3 consists of 16 residues. The junction had 9 bases not matched to a gene; V was cut back by 4 bases and J by 2 bases. Variable domain in full (rest from reference TRBV5-1 and TRBJ2-7): KAGVTQTPRYLIKTRGQQVTLSCSPISGHRSVSWYQQTPGQGLQFLFEYFSETQRNKGNFPGRFSGRQFSNSRSEMNVSTLELGDSALYLCASSPLAGGPPYEQYFGPGTRLTVT.

This rearrangement joins TRBV30 to TRBJ1-4; no definite D call. From germline, CDR1 is GTSNPN and CDR2 SVGIG (reference sequence). V shed 0 bases and J shed 5 bases, with 10 bases lying between them. The CDR3 sequence is 14 residues long. CDR3 nucleotides: TGTGCCTGGAGTGTACCACGGAGAAATGAAAAACTGTTTTTT. Its translation: CAWSVPRRNEKLFF.

In its sample, this clone was seen a few times. This rearrangement joins TRBV7-9 to TRBJ2-7; no definite D call. V lost 1 base, J lost 6 bases, and 7 bases lay in between. The length of the CDR3 is 12 residues. Germline V gene data show CDR1 as SEHNR and CDR2 as FQNEAQ (reference sequence). CDR3 in amino acids: CASSLVAAEQYF. CDR3 sequence (DNA): TGTGCCAGCAGCTTAGTAGCTGCCGAGCAGTACTTC. The full variable domain, completed using reference TRBV7-9 and TRBJ2-7, is DTGVSQNPRHKITKRGQNVTFRCDPISEHNRLYWYRQTLGQGPEFLTYFQNEAQLEKSRLLSDRFSAERPKGSFSTLEIQRTEQGDSAMYLCASSLVAAEQYFGPGTRLTVT.

This clone has just a few counts. Its ends do not fully match the called genes, so a read error is possible. This chain uses TRBV23-1 with TRBJ1-5; D is unresolved. TRBV23-1 is filed as an ORF, its function uncertain. There are 12 residues in the CDR3. The CDR3 loop reads CASSQSSPVVSF. CDR3 bases: TGCGCCAGCAGTCAATCCTCCCCGGTGGTGTCTTTT.

The genes are TRBV21-1 and TRBJ2-7; TRBD1, the D gene given by the table, was not confirmed from the DNA. TRBV21-1 is a listed pseudogene. The CDR3 extends over 15 amino acids. The CDR3 sequence: CASTGGGTGGDEQYF. The CDR3 DNA reads as TGTGCCAGCACCGGAGGGGGGACAGGGGGCGACGAGCAGTACTTC.

This rearrangement joins TRBV7-9 to TRBJ1-2, with D perhaps TRBD1 (5 bases). This CDR3 has 15 residues. The V end was cut by 5 bases, the J end by 5 bases, with 18 bases between. CDR1 is SEHNR, CDR2 FQNEAQ, per germline (reference sequence). CDR3 coding DNA: TGTGCCAGCAGCCCCCCGGGGGGAGCTAGGTATGGCTACACCTTC. It encodes CASSPPGGARYGYTF. The full variable domain, completed using reference TRBV7-9 and TRBJ1-2, is DTGVSQNPRHKITKRGQNVTFRCDPISEHNRLYWYRQTLGQGPEFLTYFQNEAQLEKSRLLSDRFSAERPKGSFSTLEIQRTEQGDSAMYLCASSPPGGARYGYTFGSGTRLTVV.

The rearrangement links TRBV14 to TRBJ1-1; 10 bases fit TRBD1. V shed 5 bases and J 5 bases; nucleotides not matched to a gene: 8. The CDR3 length is 15 residues. CDR1 and CDR2 from the germline V gene are SGHDN and FVKESK. The CDR3 protein is CASSKHGTGETEAFF. Here the CDR3 DNA reads TGTGCCAGCAGCAAGCACGGGACAGGGGAAACTGAAGCTTTCTTT.

This clone was counted once. J is TRBJ1-2 and V is TRBV6-5; 9 bases fit TRBD1. The CDR3 spans 14 residues. The V gene end was trimmed by 5 bases and the J gene end by 7 bases; junction bases not matched to a gene: 8. Germline CDR1 MNHEY, CDR2 SVGAGI. In DNA, the CDR3 is TGTGCCAGCAGTACCTGGACAGGGGAACGTGGCTACACCTTC. Translation gives CASSTWTGERGYTF.

The chain employs TRBV11-3 and TRBJ2-7, with a tentative D call TRBD1 (6 bases). V dropped 2 bases and J dropped 1 base, with 9 bases sitting between them. Germline lookup yields CDR1 SGHNT and CDR2 YENEEA. The CDR3 covers 14 residues. CDR3 protein: CASSLRTDSYEQYF. In DNA form, the CDR3 reads TGTGCCAGCAGCTTACGGACAGATTCCTACGAGCAGTACTTC.

This clone was counted between two and nine times. This CDR3 reads CASSLVGTSASYEQYF. The DNA for the CDR3 is TGTGCCAGCAGCTTAGTCGGGACTAGCGCTTCCTACGAGCAGTACTTC. This chain uses TRBV7-8 with TRBJ2-7, with 10 positions matching TRBD2. This CDR3 region has 16 residues. J was trimmed by 1 base and V by 1 base; bases with no gene match: 4. Germline V gene data show CDR1 as SGHVS and CDR2 as FQNEAQ. The full variable domain, with the rest looked up from reference TRBV7-8 and TRBJ2-7, is GAGVSQSPRYKVAKRGQDVALRCDPISGHVSLFWYQQALGQGPEFLTYFQNEAQLDKSGLPSDRFFAERPEGSVSTLKIQRTQQEDSAVYLCASSLVGTSASYEQYFGPGTRLTVT.

The chain couples TRBV19 to TRBJ2-3; 9 bases map to TRBD2. Losses at the gene ends were 7 bases for V and 3 bases for J; bases not matched to a gene: 11. CDR1 is LNHDA, CDR2 SQIVND, per germline (reference sequence). This CDR3 has 16 residues. CDR3 in DNA: TGTGCCAGTACCCGAATAGCGGGAGTTGGGACAGATACGCAGTATTTT. This codes for CASTRIAGVGTDTQYF. Drawing the rest from reference TRBV19 and TRBJ2-3, the complete variable domain is DGGITQSPKYLFRKEGQNVTLSCEQNLNHDAMYWYRQDPGQGLRLIYYSQIVNDFQKGDIAEGYSVSREKKESFPLTVTSAQKNPTAFYLCASTRIAGVGTDTQYFGPGTRLTVL.

V usage is TRBV29-1 and J usage is TRBJ2-7; D unresolved. The V end lost 4 bases, the J end lost 2 bases, and 12 bases lay between the germline ends. The germline V gene has CDR1 SQVTM and CDR2 ANQGSEA. The CDR3 covers 13 residues. The CDR3 loop reads CSVGSRFTYEQYF. The DNA of the CDR3 is TGCAGCGTTGGATCGAGATTCACCTACGAGCAGTACTTC.

This clone was counted a few times. The J gene is TRBJ2-7, the V gene TRBV4-1, with TRBD2 matching 8 bases. Germline V gives CDR1 MGHRA, CDR2 YSYEKL. The CDR3 consists of 15 residues. Trimming took 1 base from V and 4 from J; bases not matched to a gene: 6. The CDR3 DNA sequence: TGCGCCAGCAGCCAAGTCATCCGCGGGAGGTACGAGCAGTACTTC. It codes for CASSQVIRGRYEQYF.

V usage is TRBV10-3 and J usage is TRBJ2-5, with D tentatively TRBD1 (6 bases). Looked up from germline, CDR1 is ENHRY and CDR2 is SYGVKD. This CDR3 is built from 13 residues. V was shortened by 9 bases and J by 2 bases, with 13 bases between the two germline ends. The CDR3 loop is CAIGQTQQETQYF. CDR3 bases: TGTGCCATTGGACAGACCCAGCAAGAGACCCAGTACTTC.

The chain is built from TRBV9 and TRBJ1-2; D perhaps matches TRBD1 (6 bases). V was clipped by 0 bases and J by 4 bases, with 13 bases between them. Germline-derived CDR1 and CDR2 are SGDLS and YYNGEE. This CDR3 is 15 amino acids long. The CDR3 sequence is CASSVGGRGTYGYTF. The CDR3 DNA reads TGTGCCAGCAGCGTAGGTGGCAGGGGCACCTATGGCTACACCTTC.

Comment on this clone: Other nucleotide sequences in the sample specify the same CDR3. Here the CDR3 reads CASSLDGNTGELFF. CDR3 DNA: TGCGCCAGCAGCTTGGATGGGAACACCGGGGAGCTGTTTTTT. The chain has TRBV5-1 and TRBJ2-2, with D hard to call. The CDR3 has 14 residues. Germline lookup yields CDR1 SGHRS and CDR2 YFSETQ. Trimming stripped 0 bases from V and 1 base from J, with 4 bases between. The whole variable domain, remainder taken from reference TRBV5-1 and TRBJ2-2, is KAGVTQTPRYLIKTRGQQVTLSCSPISGHRSVSWYQQTPGQGLQFLFEYFSETQRNKGNFPGRFSGRQFSNSRSEMNVSTLELGDSALYLCASSLDGNTGELFFGEGSRLTVL.

This clone appeared once. The chain is built from TRBV28 and TRBJ1-6; D is unclear. This CDR3 contains 13 residues. CDR1 MDHEN and CDR2 SYDVKM come from the germline V gene. Trimming removed 2 bases at V and 10 bases at J, with 9 bases between. For the CDR3, the DNA is TGTGCCAGCAGTTTAAGGCCCCCGTCACCCCTCCACTTT. Amino acid sequence: CASSLRPPSPLHF.

CDR3 sequence reads: CATRTGTSGRWVEQYF. CDR3 DNA sequence: TGTGCCACCCGAACCGGGACTAGCGGGAGATGGGTCGAGCAGTACTTC. The chain uses TRBV10-3 and TRBJ2-7, with 14 bases lining up with TRBD2. CDR3 length equals 16 residues. V trimming: 10 bases; J trimming: 6 bases; junction bases outside the gene matches: 14. CDR1 ENHRY and CDR2 SYGVKD come from the germline V gene.

The chain recombines TRBV7-2 with TRBJ2-7, with 8 bases lining up with TRBD1. This CDR3 spans 15 amino acids. J lost 9 bases, V lost 5 bases, and 15 bases had no gene match. Looked up from germline, CDR1 is SGHTA and CDR2 is FQGNSA. The CDR3 DNA reads TGTGCCAGCAGCACCCGGACAGGGCCCATAATCGCGCAGTACTTC. Protein sequence: CASSTRTGPIIAQYF.